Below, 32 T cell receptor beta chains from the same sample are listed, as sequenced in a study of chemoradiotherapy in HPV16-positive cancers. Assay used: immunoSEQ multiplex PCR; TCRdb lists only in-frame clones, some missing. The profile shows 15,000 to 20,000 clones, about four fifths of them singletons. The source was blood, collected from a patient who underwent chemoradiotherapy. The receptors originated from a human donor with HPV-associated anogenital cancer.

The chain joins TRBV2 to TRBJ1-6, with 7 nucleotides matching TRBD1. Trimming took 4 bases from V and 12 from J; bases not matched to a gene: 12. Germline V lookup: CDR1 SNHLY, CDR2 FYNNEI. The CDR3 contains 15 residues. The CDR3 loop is CASSAGTDPRVPLHF. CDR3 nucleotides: TGTGCCAGCAGTGCGGGGACAGATCCTCGGGTACCCCTCCACTTT.

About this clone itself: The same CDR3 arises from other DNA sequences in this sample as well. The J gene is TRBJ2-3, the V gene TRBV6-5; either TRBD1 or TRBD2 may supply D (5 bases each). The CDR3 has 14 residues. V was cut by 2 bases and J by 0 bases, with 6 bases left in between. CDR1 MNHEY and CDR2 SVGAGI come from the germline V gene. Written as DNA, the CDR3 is TGTGCCAGCAGTTACGGGGGTAGCACAGATACGCAGTATTTT. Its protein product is CASSYGGSTDTQYF.

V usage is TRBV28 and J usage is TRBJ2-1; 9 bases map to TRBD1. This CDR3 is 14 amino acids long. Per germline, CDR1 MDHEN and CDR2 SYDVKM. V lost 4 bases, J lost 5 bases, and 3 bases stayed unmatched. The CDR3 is CASSSGTGHNEQFF. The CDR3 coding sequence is TGTGCCAGCAGTTCCGGGACAGGGCACAATGAGCAGTTCTTC.

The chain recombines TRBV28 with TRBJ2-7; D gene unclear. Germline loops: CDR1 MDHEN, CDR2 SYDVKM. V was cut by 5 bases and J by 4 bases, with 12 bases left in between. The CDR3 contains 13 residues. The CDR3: CASSRVLGYEQYF. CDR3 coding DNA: TGTGCCAGCAGTCGGGTGCTAGGATACGAGCAGTACTTC. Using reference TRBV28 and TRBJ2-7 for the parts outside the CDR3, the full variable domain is DVKVTQSSRYLVKRTGEKVFLECVQDMDHENMFWYRQDPGLGLRLIYFSYDVKMKEKGDIPEGYSVSREKKERFSLILESASTNQTSMYLCASSRVLGYEQYFGPGTRLTVT.

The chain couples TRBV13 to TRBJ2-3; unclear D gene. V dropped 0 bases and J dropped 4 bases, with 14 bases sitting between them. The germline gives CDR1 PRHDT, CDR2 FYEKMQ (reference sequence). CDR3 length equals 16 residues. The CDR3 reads CASSLGRPEFPDTQYF. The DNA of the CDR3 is TGTGCCAGCAGCTTAGGCCGACCGGAGTTCCCAGATACGCAGTATTTT.

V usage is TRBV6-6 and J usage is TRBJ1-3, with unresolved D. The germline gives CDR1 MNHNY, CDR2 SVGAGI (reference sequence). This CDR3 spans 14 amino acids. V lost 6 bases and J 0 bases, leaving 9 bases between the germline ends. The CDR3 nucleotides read TGTGCCAGCAGCTTCGACATCTCTGGAAACACCATATATTTT. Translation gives CASSFDISGNTIYF.

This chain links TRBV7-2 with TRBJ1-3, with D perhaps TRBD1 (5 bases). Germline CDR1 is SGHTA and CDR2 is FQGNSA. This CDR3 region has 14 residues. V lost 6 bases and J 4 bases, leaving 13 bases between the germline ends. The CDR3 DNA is TGTGCCAGCAGGAGCCCAGGGATGGGAAACACCATATATTTT. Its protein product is CASRSPGMGNTIYF.

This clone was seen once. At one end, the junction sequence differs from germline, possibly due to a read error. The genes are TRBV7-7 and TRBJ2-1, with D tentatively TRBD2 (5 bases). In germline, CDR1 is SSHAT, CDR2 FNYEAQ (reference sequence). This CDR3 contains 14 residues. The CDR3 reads CASSLEGTNNEQFF. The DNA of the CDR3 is TGTGCTAGCAGCTTAGAGGGCACAAACAATGAGCAGTTCTTC.

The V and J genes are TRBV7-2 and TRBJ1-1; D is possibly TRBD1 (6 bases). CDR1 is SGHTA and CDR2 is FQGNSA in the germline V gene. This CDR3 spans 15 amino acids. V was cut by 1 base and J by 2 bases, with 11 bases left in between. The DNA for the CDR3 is TGTGCCAGCAGCTTAGACTCAGGGGCAAACACTGAAGCTTTCTTT. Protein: CASSLDSGANTEAFF.

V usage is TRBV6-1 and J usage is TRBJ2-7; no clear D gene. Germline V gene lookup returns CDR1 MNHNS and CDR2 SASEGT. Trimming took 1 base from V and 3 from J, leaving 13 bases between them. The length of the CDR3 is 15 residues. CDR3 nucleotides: TGTGCCAGCAGTGAAGGTGGTTTCAGTGGCTACGAGCAGTACTTC. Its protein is CASSEGGFSGYEQYF.

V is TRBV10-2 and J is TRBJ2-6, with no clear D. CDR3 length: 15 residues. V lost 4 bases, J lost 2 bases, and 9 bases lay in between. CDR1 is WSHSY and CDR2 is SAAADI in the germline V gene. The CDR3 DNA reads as TGCGCCAGCAGTGGGGCAGCCACTGGGGCCAACGTCCTGACTTTC. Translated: CASSGAATGANVLTF.

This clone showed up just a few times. This CDR3 reads CASSQSTGVRGYTF. The CDR3 DNA reads TGTGCCAGCAGTCAATCGACAGGGGTACGGGGCTACACCTTC. This chain links TRBV7-6 with TRBJ1-2, with TRBD1 matching over 8 bases. J was trimmed by 8 bases and V by 6 bases; bases with no gene match: 11. Looked up from germline, CDR1 is SGHVS and CDR2 is FNYEAQ. CDR3 size: 14 residues. Filled out from reference TRBV7-6 and TRBJ1-2, the complete variable domain reads GAGVSQSPRYKVTKRGQDVALRCDPISGHVSLYWYRQALGQGPEFLTYFNYEAQQDKSGLPNDRFSAERPEGSISTLTIQRTEQRDSAMYRCASSQSTGVRGYTFGSGTRLTVV.

The CDR3 here is CASSRGDSSTYGYTF. CDR3 nucleotide sequence: TGTGCCAGCAGCCGCGGGGACAGTTCAACCTATGGCTACACCTTC. J is TRBJ1-2 and V is TRBV7-9; 7 nucleotides align to TRBD1. Germline lookup yields CDR1 SEHNR and CDR2 FQNEAQ (reference sequence). Trimming took 5 bases from V and 4 from J; bases not matched to a gene: 10. There are 15 residues in the CDR3.

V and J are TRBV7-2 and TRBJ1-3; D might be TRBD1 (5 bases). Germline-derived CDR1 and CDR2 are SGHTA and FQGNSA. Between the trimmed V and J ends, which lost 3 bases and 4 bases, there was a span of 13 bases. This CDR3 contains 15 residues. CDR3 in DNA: TGTGCCAGCAGCTTGGGGCAGGGAATGGGAAACACCATATATTTT. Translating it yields CASSLGQGMGNTIYF.

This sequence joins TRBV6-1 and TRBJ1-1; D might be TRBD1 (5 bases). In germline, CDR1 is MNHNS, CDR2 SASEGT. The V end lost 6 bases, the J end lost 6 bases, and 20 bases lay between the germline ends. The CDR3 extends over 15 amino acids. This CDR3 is CASSTEGRSGAEAFF. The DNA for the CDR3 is TGTGCCAGCAGCACCGAGGGGAGGTCGGGGGCTGAAGCTTTCTTT.

CDR3: CASSAGGRYEQYF. In DNA, the CDR3 is TGTGCCAGCAGTGCCGGGGGGCGCTACGAGCAGTACTTC. The chain has TRBV28 and TRBJ2-7, with D perhaps matching TRBD2 (7 bases). This CDR3 is 13 amino acids long. Germline V gene sequence: CDR1 MDHEN, CDR2 SYDVKM. V gave up 5 bases and J gave up 3 bases, with 11 bases separating them.

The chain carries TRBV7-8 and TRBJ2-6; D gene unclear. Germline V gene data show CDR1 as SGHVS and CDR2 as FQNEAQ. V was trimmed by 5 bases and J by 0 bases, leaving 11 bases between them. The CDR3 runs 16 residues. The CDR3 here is CASSPEQYSGANVLTF. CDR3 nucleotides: TGTGCCAGCAGCCCCGAACAGTACTCTGGGGCCAACGTCCTGACTTTC.

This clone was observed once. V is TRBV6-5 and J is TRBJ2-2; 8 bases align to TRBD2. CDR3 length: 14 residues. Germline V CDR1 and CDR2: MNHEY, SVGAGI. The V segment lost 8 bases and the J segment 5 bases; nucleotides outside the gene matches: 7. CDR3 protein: CASRSGGETGELFF. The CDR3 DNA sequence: TGTGCCAGCCGCTCGGGGGGGGAAACCGGGGAGCTGTTTTTT.

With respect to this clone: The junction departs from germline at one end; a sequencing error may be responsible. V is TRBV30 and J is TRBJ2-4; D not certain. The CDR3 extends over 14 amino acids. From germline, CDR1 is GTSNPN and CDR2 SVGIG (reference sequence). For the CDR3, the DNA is TGTGCCTGGACTTCACGGGCCCCGTTTTTGCCCCGGGACTTC. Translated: CAWTSRAPFLPRDF.

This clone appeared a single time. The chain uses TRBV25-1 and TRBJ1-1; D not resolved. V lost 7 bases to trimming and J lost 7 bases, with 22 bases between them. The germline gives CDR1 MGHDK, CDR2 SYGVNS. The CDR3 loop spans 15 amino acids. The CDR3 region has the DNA TGTGCCAGCAAGCAGACCGGGTGGGCGGGATATGAAGCTTTCTTT. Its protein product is CASKQTGWAGYEAFF.

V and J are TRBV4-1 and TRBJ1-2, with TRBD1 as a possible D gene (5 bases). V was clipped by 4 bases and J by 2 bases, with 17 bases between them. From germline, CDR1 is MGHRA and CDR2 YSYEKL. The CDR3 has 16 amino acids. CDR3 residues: CASSLPFETANYGYTF. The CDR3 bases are TGCGCCAGCAGCCTACCCTTCGAGACAGCGAACTATGGCTACACCTTC.

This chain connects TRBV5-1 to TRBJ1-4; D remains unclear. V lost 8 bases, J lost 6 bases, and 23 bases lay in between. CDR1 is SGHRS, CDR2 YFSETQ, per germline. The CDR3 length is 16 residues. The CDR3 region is CASRQSMSRLDEKLFF. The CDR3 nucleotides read TGCGCCAGTAGGCAGTCCATGTCGCGGTTAGATGAAAAACTGTTTTTT.

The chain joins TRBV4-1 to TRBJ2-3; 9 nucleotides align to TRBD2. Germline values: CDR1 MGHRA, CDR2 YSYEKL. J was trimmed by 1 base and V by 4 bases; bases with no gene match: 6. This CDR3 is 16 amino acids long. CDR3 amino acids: CASSPQIAGGTDTQYF. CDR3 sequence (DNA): TGCGCCAGCAGCCCGCAGATAGCGGGGGGCACAGATACGCAGTATTTT.

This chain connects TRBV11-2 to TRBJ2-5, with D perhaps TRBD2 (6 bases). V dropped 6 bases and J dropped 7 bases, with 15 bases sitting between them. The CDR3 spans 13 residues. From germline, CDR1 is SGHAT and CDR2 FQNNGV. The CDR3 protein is CASRSGTQGTQYF. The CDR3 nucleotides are TGTGCCAGCAGATCAGGGACTCAGGGGACCCAGTACTTC.

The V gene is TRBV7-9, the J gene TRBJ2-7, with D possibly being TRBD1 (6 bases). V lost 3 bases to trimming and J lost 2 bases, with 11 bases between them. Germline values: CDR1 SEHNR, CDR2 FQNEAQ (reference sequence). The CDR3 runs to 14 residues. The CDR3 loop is CASSFGTRTYEQYF. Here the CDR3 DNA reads TGTGCCAGCAGCTTCGGGACAAGGACCTACGAGCAGTACTTC. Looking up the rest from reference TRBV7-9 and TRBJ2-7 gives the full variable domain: DTGVSQNPRHKITKRGQNVTFRCDPISEHNRLYWYRQTLGQGPEFLTYFQNEAQLEKSRLLSDRFSAERPKGSFSTLEIQRTEQGDSAMYLCASSFGTRTYEQYFGPGTRLTVT.

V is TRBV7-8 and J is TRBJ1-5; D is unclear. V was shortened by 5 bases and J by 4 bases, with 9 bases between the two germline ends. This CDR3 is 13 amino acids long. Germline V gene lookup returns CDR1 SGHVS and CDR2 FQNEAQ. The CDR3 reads CASSPLENQPQHF. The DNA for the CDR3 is TGTGCCAGCAGCCCTCTAGAAAATCAGCCCCAGCATTTT. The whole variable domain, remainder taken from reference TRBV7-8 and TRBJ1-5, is GAGVSQSPRYKVAKRGQDVALRCDPISGHVSLFWYQQALGQGPEFLTYFQNEAQLDKSGLPSDRFFAERPEGSVSTLKIQRTQQEDSAVYLCASSPLENQPQHFGDGTRLSIL.

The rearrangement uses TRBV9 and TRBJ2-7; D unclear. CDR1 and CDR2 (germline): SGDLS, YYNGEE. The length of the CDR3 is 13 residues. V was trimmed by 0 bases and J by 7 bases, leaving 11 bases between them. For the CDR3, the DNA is TGTGCCAGCAGCGTAGTAGGGCTGGGAGAGCAGTACTTC. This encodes CASSVVGLGEQYF.

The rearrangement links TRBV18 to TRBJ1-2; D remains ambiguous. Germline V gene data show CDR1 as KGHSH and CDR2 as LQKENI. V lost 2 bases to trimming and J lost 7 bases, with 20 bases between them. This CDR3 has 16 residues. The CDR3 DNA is TGTGCCAGCTCACCAAATCGACCCTGGGAGGCGGTTGGCTACACCTTC. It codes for CASSPNRPWEAVGYTF.

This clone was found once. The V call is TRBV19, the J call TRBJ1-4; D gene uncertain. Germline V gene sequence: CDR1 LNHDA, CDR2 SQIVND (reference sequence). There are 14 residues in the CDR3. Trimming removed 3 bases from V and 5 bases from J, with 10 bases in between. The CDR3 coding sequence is TGTGCCAGTAGTATCAAGGGAGGCAATGAAAAACTGTTTTTT. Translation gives CASSIKGGNEKLFF.

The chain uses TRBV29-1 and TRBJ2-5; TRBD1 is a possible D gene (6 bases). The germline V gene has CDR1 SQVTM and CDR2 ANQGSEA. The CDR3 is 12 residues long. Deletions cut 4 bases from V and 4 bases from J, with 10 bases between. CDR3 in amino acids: CSVAGVRETQYF. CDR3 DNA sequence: TGCAGCGTTGCAGGGGTTAGAGAGACCCAGTACTTC.

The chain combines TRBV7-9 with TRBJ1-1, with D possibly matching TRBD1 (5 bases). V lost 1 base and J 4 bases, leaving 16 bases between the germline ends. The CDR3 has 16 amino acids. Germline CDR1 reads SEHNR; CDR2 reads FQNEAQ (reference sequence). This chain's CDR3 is CASSLGIWDRGTEAFF. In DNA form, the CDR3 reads TGTGCCAGCAGCTTAGGTATCTGGGATAGGGGCACTGAAGCTTTCTTT.

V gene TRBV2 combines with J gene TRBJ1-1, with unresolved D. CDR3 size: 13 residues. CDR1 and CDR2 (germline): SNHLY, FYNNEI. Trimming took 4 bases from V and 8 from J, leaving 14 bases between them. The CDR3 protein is CASSVFYREEAFF. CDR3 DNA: TGTGCCAGCAGTGTTTTTTATCGGGAAGAAGCTTTCTTT.